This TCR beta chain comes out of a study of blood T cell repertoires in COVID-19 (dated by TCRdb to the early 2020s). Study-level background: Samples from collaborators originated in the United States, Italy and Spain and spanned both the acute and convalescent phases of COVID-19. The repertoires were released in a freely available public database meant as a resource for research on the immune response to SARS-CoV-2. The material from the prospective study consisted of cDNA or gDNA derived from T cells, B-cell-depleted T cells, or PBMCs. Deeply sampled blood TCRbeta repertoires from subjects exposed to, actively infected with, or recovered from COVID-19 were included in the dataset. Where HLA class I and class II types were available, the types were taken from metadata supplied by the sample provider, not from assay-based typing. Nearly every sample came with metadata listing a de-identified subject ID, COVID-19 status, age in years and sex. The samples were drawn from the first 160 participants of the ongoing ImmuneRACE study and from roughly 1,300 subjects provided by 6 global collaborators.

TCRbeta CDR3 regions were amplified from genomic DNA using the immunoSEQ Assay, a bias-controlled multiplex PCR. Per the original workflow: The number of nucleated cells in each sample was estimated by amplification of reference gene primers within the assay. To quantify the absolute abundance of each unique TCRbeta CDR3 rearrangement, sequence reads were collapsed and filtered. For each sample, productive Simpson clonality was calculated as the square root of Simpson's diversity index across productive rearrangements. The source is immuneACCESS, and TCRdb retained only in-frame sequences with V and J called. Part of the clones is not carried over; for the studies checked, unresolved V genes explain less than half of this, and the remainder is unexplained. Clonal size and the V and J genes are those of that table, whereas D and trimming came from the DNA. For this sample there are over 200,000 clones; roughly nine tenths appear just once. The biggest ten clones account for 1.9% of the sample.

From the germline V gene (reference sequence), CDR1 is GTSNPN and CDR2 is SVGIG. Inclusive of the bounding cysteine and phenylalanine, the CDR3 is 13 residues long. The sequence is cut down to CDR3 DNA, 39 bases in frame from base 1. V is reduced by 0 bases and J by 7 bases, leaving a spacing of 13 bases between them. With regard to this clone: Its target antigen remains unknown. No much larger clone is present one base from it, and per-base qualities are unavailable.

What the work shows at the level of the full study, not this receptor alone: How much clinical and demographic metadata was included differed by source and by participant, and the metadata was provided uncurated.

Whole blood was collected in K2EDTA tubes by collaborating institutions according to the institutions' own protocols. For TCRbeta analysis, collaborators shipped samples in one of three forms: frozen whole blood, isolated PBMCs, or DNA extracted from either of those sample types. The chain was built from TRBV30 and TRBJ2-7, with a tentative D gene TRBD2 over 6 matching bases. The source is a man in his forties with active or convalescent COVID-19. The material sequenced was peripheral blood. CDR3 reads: CAWSVTGSREQYF. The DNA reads TGTGCCTGGAGTGTAACCGGGAGCAGGGAGCAGTACTTC.